A selection of T cell receptor beta chains follows, all from one sample in a study of T-cell reconstitution after alpha-beta-depleted transplantation in children. One entry per CDR3 protein results from TCRdb running MiXCR on the PCR reads. The sample lists 610,000 or so distinct CDR3 sequences, 27% occurring once. This material consisted of PBMCs, taken before TCRalphabeta/CD19-depleted stem cell transplant. The origin of the receptors is a boy younger than two with Wiskott-Aldrich syndrome, due to receive a stem cell transplant. Both conserved end residues are part of each CDR3. Each record gives: CDR3 protein, CDR3 DNA, J gene, D gene, CDR3 length, V gene, clone size. The D gene is left open where the match is weak. Only some rows state a clone size, as once, few, many or a class for expanded clones.

CDR3 protein: CASTFQGRLGELFF
CDR3 DNA: TGTGCCAGCACTTTTCAGGGACGTCTCGGGGAGCTGTTTTTT
J gene: TRBJ2-2
D gene: .
CDR3 length: 14
V gene: TRBV27
clone size: .

CDR3 protein: CASSGVTDSYEQYF
CDR3 DNA: TGTGCCAGCAGCGGGGTCACAGACTCCTACGAGCAGTACTTC
J gene: TRBJ2-7
D gene: .
CDR3 length: 14
V gene: TRBV9
clone size: few

CDR3 protein: CASSFVPGGPYEQYF
CDR3 DNA: TGTGCCAGCAGCTTTGTCCCGGGAGGTCCCTACGAGCAGTACTTC
J gene: TRBJ2-7
D gene: TRBD2
CDR3 length: 15
V gene: TRBV7-2
clone size: .

CDR3 protein: CASSWGDRSYEQYF
CDR3 DNA: TGCGCCAGCAGCTGGGGAGACAGATCCTACGAGCAGTACTTC
J gene: TRBJ2-7
D gene: .
CDR3 length: 14
V gene: TRBV5-1
clone size: few

CDR3 protein: CASSPSQPGLALHEQFF
CDR3 DNA: TGTGCCAGCAGCCCATCCCAGCCGGGACTAGCGCTCCATGAGCAGTTCTTC
J gene: TRBJ2-1
D gene: TRBD2
CDR3 length: 17
V gene: TRBV7-9
clone size: .

CDR3 protein: CASSHGESYEQYF
CDR3 DNA: TGTGCCAGCAGCCACGGGGAATCCTACGAGCAGTACTTC
J gene: TRBJ2-7
D gene: .
CDR3 length: 13
V gene: TRBV3-1
clone size: .

CDR3 protein: CSVAMPGGVYNEQFF
CDR3 DNA: TGCAGCGTGGCCATGCCAGGGGGGGTATACAATGAGCAGTTCTTC
J gene: TRBJ2-1
D gene: .
CDR3 length: 15
V gene: TRBV29-1
clone size: few

CDR3 protein: CASSRDQKDTQYF
CDR3 DNA: TGTGCCAGCAGCAGGGACCAGAAAGATACGCAGTATTTT
J gene: TRBJ2-3
D gene: .
CDR3 length: 13
V gene: TRBV7-8
clone size: .

CDR3 protein: CASSPEGRMNTEAFF
CDR3 DNA: TGTGCCAGCAGCCCCGAAGGACGTATGAACACTGAAGCTTTCTTT
J gene: TRBJ1-1
D gene: .
CDR3 length: 15
V gene: TRBV7-2
clone size: .

CDR3 protein: CAISDLGPSNYGYTF
CDR3 DNA: TGTGCCATCAGTGATCTCGGCCCTAGTAACTATGGCTACACCTTC
J gene: TRBJ1-2
D gene: .
CDR3 length: 15
V gene: TRBV10-3
clone size: .

CDR3 protein: CASSDGEQPQHF
CDR3 DNA: TGTGCCAGCAGTGACGGGGAACAGCCCCAGCATTTT
J gene: TRBJ1-5
D gene: .
CDR3 length: 12
V gene: TRBV2
clone size: .

CDR3 protein: CSARERASGSIYEQYF
CDR3 DNA: TGCAGTGCTAGAGAAAGGGCTAGCGGGAGCATATACGAGCAGTACTTC
J gene: TRBJ2-7
D gene: TRBD2
CDR3 length: 16
V gene: TRBV20-1
clone size: .

CDR3 protein: CAISVSGAGVGEQYF
CDR3 DNA: TGTGCCATCAGTGTTTCCGGGGCAGGAGTGGGGGAGCAGTACTTC
J gene: TRBJ2-7
D gene: .
CDR3 length: 15
V gene: TRBV10-3
clone size: .

CDR3 protein: CASSGRQAGANVLTF
CDR3 DNA: TGTGCCAGCAGCGGGAGACAGGCTGGGGCCAACGTCCTGACTTTC
J gene: TRBJ2-6
D gene: .
CDR3 length: 15
V gene: TRBV5-8
clone size: few

CDR3 protein: CASSLGTGSGELFF
CDR3 DNA: TGCGCCAGCAGCTTGGGAACAGGGTCCGGGGAGCTGTTTTTT
J gene: TRBJ2-2
D gene: .
CDR3 length: 14
V gene: TRBV5-1
clone size: .

CDR3 protein: CASSLDTGRLVPNYGYTF
CDR3 DNA: TGTGCCAGCAGCTTAGATACAGGGCGCCTAGTTCCTAACTATGGCTACACCTTC
J gene: TRBJ1-2
D gene: .
CDR3 length: 18
V gene: TRBV11-2
clone size: .

CDR3 protein: CASSVKGGAKNSGYTF
CDR3 DNA: TGTGCCAGCTCAGTAAAAGGGGGCGCGAAGAACTCTGGCTACACCTTC
J gene: TRBJ1-2
D gene: TRBD1
CDR3 length: 16
V gene: TRBV18
clone size: few

CDR3 protein: CASSPWTPSIEQYF
CDR3 DNA: TGTGCCAGCAGTCCCTGGACACCCTCCATCGAGCAGTACTTC
J gene: TRBJ2-7
D gene: .
CDR3 length: 14
V gene: TRBV28
clone size: few

CDR3 protein: CASSLAEGKNIQYF
CDR3 DNA: TGTGCCAGCAGTTTAGCGGAAGGGAAAAACATTCAGTACTTC
J gene: TRBJ2-4
D gene: .
CDR3 length: 14
V gene: TRBV12-3/TRBV12-4
clone size: .

CDR3 protein: CSASPVTGAETQYF
CDR3 DNA: TGCAGTGCTAGCCCCGTGACAGGGGCAGAGACCCAGTACTTC
J gene: TRBJ2-5
D gene: TRBD1
CDR3 length: 14
V gene: TRBV20-1
clone size: few

CDR3 protein: CATSDLRNRENEQYF
CDR3 DNA: TGTGCCACCAGTGATTTGAGGAACAGGGAAAACGAGCAGTACTTC
J gene: TRBJ2-7
D gene: .
CDR3 length: 15
V gene: TRBV24-1
clone size: .

CDR3 protein: CASSEARLAGGLNDEQFF
CDR3 DNA: TGTGCCAGCAGTGAAGCGAGACTAGCGGGAGGGCTTAACGATGAGCAGTTCTTC
J gene: TRBJ2-1
D gene: TRBD2
CDR3 length: 18
V gene: TRBV2
clone size: few

CDR3 protein: CASSQSGLQGRSRNEQFF
CDR3 DNA: TGTGCCAGCAGCCAGAGTGGGCTACAGGGTCGATCGCGTAATGAGCAGTTCTTC
J gene: TRBJ2-1
D gene: .
CDR3 length: 18
V gene: TRBV3-1
clone size: .

CDR3 protein: CATSRGPTGEETQYF
CDR3 DNA: TGTGCCACCAGCAGAGGCCCCACGGGGGAAGAGACCCAGTACTTC
J gene: TRBJ2-5
D gene: .
CDR3 length: 15
V gene: TRBV15
clone size: .

CDR3 protein: CASTKRTGKNEQFF
CDR3 DNA: TGTGCCAGCACGAAGAGGACAGGGAAAAATGAGCAGTTCTTC
J gene: TRBJ2-1
D gene: TRBD1
CDR3 length: 14
V gene: TRBV12-3/TRBV12-4
clone size: .

CDR3 protein: CATSDSRLAGLETQYF
CDR3 DNA: TGTGCCACCAGTGATTCCAGACTAGCGGGACTAGAGACCCAGTACTTC
J gene: TRBJ2-5
D gene: TRBD2
CDR3 length: 16
V gene: TRBV24-1
clone size: .

CDR3 protein: CSAVADDHYEQYF
CDR3 DNA: TGCAGCGCTGTAGCGGATGATCATTACGAGCAGTACTTC
J gene: TRBJ2-7
D gene: .
CDR3 length: 13
V gene: TRBV29-1
clone size: once

CDR3 protein: CASSANRGRWTDTQYF
CDR3 DNA: TGTGCCAGCAGTGCCAACAGGGGGAGGTGGACAGATACGCAGTATTTT
J gene: TRBJ2-3
D gene: TRBD1
CDR3 length: 16
V gene: TRBV27
clone size: .

CDR3 protein: CASKRENTPKRDYGYTF
CDR3 DNA: TGCGCCAGCAAAAGGGAGAACACCCCGAAACGTGACTATGGCTACACCTTC
J gene: TRBJ1-2
D gene: .
CDR3 length: 17
V gene: TRBV5-1
clone size: few

CDR3 protein: CASSTRQGTAYEQYF
CDR3 DNA: TGCGCCAGCAGCACAAGACAGGGAACAGCCTACGAGCAGTACTTC
J gene: TRBJ2-7
D gene: TRBD1
CDR3 length: 15
V gene: TRBV5-1
clone size: .

CDR3 protein: CASSSGQPTDTQYF
CDR3 DNA: TGCGCCAGCAGCTCTGGACAGCCCACAGATACGCAGTATTTT
J gene: TRBJ2-3
D gene: .
CDR3 length: 14
V gene: TRBV5-1
clone size: .

CDR3 protein: CASSVLGTTAFYGYTF
CDR3 DNA: TGTGCCAGCAGTGTTTTGGGAACCACTGCATTCTATGGCTACACCTTC
J gene: TRBJ1-2
D gene: .
CDR3 length: 16
V gene: TRBV2
clone size: .

CDR3 protein: CASSVVSSGEQFF
CDR3 DNA: TGTGCCAGCAGCGTAGTGTCCAGCGGCGAGCAGTTCTTC
J gene: TRBJ2-1
D gene: .
CDR3 length: 13
V gene: TRBV9
clone size: many

CDR3 protein: CASLDGGRNEQFF
CDR3 DNA: TGCGCCAGCTTGGACGGGGGAAGGAATGAGCAGTTCTTC
J gene: TRBJ2-1
D gene: .
CDR3 length: 13
V gene: TRBV5-1
clone size: .

CDR3 protein: CASRLSGSTEAFF
CDR3 DNA: TGTGCCAGCAGACTCAGCGGATCCACTGAAGCTTTCTTT
J gene: TRBJ1-1
D gene: .
CDR3 length: 13
V gene: TRBV12-3/TRBV12-4
clone size: .

CDR3 protein: CSARPDKETQYF
CDR3 DNA: TGCAGTGCTAGACCAGATAAAGAGACCCAGTACTTC
J gene: TRBJ2-5
D gene: .
CDR3 length: 12
V gene: TRBV20-1
clone size: .

CDR3 protein: CASSLSLLSSYEQYF
CDR3 DNA: TGTGCCAGCAGTTTATCACTTTTGAGCTCCTACGAGCAGTACTTC
J gene: TRBJ2-7
D gene: .
CDR3 length: 15
V gene: TRBV28
clone size: many

CDR3 protein: CSAGWILTYNEQFF
CDR3 DNA: TGCAGTGCTGGATGGATTCTTACCTACAATGAGCAGTTCTTC
J gene: TRBJ2-1
D gene: .
CDR3 length: 14
V gene: TRBV20-1
clone size: .

CDR3 protein: CASSQEREIVNEQYF
CDR3 DNA: TGTGCCAGCAGCCAAGAGAGGGAGATCGTCAACGAGCAGTACTTC
J gene: TRBJ2-7
D gene: .
CDR3 length: 15
V gene: TRBV4-2
clone size: few

CDR3 protein: CASSIGRGLNEKLFF
CDR3 DNA: TGTGCCAGCAGCATAGGGAGGGGGCTTAATGAAAAACTGTTTTTT
J gene: TRBJ1-4
D gene: TRBD1
CDR3 length: 15
V gene: TRBV7-2
clone size: .

CDR3 protein: CSARGGGITYEQYF
CDR3 DNA: TGCAGTGCTAGGGGGGGCGGGATTACCTACGAGCAGTACTTC
J gene: TRBJ2-7
D gene: .
CDR3 length: 14
V gene: TRBV20-1
clone size: .

CDR3 protein: CASKSLGIGADTQYF
CDR3 DNA: TGTGCCAGCAAGTCTCTCGGGATAGGCGCAGATACGCAGTATTTT
J gene: TRBJ2-3
D gene: .
CDR3 length: 15
V gene: TRBV3-1
clone size: .

CDR3 protein: CASSLEGIGANVLTF
CDR3 DNA: TGCGCCAGCAGCTTGGAAGGGATCGGGGCCAACGTCCTGACTTTC
J gene: TRBJ2-6
D gene: .
CDR3 length: 15
V gene: TRBV5-1
clone size: .

CDR3 protein: CSVRGPLNTEAFF
CDR3 DNA: TGCAGCGTCCGGGGACCGCTAAACACTGAAGCTTTCTTT
J gene: TRBJ1-1
D gene: .
CDR3 length: 13
V gene: TRBV29-1
clone size: .

CDR3 protein: CATSRGGGTTDTQYF
CDR3 DNA: TGTGCCACCAGCAGAGGGGGGGGAACCACAGATACGCAGTATTTT
J gene: TRBJ2-3
D gene: TRBD2
CDR3 length: 15
V gene: TRBV15
clone size: .

CDR3 protein: CAISRDFPGKQYF
CDR3 DNA: TGTGCCATCAGCCGGGACTTTCCCGGAAAGCAGTACTTC
J gene: TRBJ2-7
D gene: .
CDR3 length: 13
V gene: TRBV10-3
clone size: few